The 5 T cell receptor beta chains in this list originate from one sample, sequenced in a study of cytotoxic CD8 clonotypes in ibrutinib-treated CLL. The data were produced by immunoSEQ multiplex PCR, yet TCRdb's version contains in-frame clones alone and is incomplete. The sample carries 45,000 or so clones, more than 55% recorded once. The material was PBMCs, obtained after 24 months of ibrutinib treatment. The receptors originated from a human donor with chronic lymphocytic leukemia.

In its sample, this clone was seen many times. The rearrangement joins TRBV11-2 to TRBJ1-1, with 9 positions matching TRBD1. Germline CDR1 reads SGHAT; CDR2 reads FQNNGV. V lost 5 bases, J lost 4 bases, and 5 bases stayed unmatched. This CDR3 region has 14 residues. In DNA, the CDR3 is TGTGCCAGCAGCCCTAGACAGGGGGGCACTGAAGCTTTCTTT. This encodes CASSPRQGGTEAFF.

With regard to this clone: Different DNA sequences within this sample yield the same CDR3. CDR3 nucleotides: TGTGCCATCAGTGAGGTGGCCTACGAGCAGTACTTC. Its protein is CAISEVAYEQYF. The rearrangement joins TRBV10-3 to TRBJ2-7, with no clear D. The CDR3 is 12 residues long. The germline V and J ends were trimmed by 2 bases and 2 bases, with 4 bases remaining between them. Germline assignment: CDR1 ENHRY and CDR2 SYGVKD.

V and J are TRBV6-5 and TRBJ2-5; 11 nucleotides agree with TRBD2. Germline values: CDR1 MNHEY, CDR2 SVGAGI. Trimming cost V 8 bases and J 7 bases; bases outside gene matches: 6. CDR3 size: 13 residues. CDR3 nucleotide sequence: TGTGCCAGCGGGTCCGGGACTAGCGGGACCCAGTACTTC. Translation: CASGSGTSGTQYF.

The genes are TRBV5-4 and TRBJ2-1; no reliable D call. Looked up from germline, CDR1 is SGHNT and CDR2 is YYREEE (reference sequence). This CDR3 region has 15 residues. V was clipped by 0 bases and J by 0 bases, with 7 bases between them. CDR3 sequence reads: CASSLDQSSYNEQFF. The DNA of the CDR3 is TGTGCCAGCAGCTTGGACCAGAGCTCCTACAATGAGCAGTTCTTC. The whole variable domain, remainder taken from reference TRBV5-4 and TRBJ2-1, is ETGVTQSPTHLIKTRGQQVTLRCSSQSGHNTVSWYQQALGQGPQFIFQYYREEENGRGNFPPRFSGLQFPNYSSELNVNALELDDSALYLCASSLDQSSYNEQFFGPGTRLTVL.

This clone appeared a few times. V usage is TRBV4-1 and J usage is TRBJ2-1; D not certain. Germline V gene sequence: CDR1 MGHRA, CDR2 YSYEKL. This CDR3 has 16 amino acids. V lost 2 bases and J 0 bases, leaving 11 bases between the germline ends. CDR3 DNA sequence: TGCGCCAGCAGCCAAATTGGGCGTAGCTCCTACAATGAGCAGTTCTTC. Translation: CASSQIGRSSYNEQFF.